The next 7 T cell receptor beta chains were all read from a single sample in a study of PD-1 blockade in classical Hodgkin lymphoma. Sequenced by immunoSEQ multiplex PCR; TCRdb stores in-frame clones only, minus some. The table shows approximately 73,000 clones, with about 92% occurring only once. Brentuximab vedotin exposure varied, and every patient relapsed after autologous stem cell transplantation. Source: peripheral blood mononuclear cells (PBMCs), taken at baseline. The origin of the receptors is a human donor with classical Hodgkin lymphoma.

The chain is built from TRBV25-1 and TRBJ2-7; no definite D call. CDR1 is MGHDK, CDR2 SYGVNS, per germline. V gave up 5 bases and J gave up 3 bases, with 11 bases separating them. The CDR3 contains 13 residues. The CDR3 loop reads CASSLGRSYEQYF. DNA for the CDR3: TGTGCCAGCAGTCTGGGTCGGAGCTACGAGCAGTACTTC.

The chain recombines TRBV5-1 with TRBJ2-7, with 9 bases aligning to TRBD1. CDR3 length: 15 amino acids. Trimming cost V 2 bases and J 6 bases; bases outside gene matches: 9. The germline gives CDR1 SGHRS, CDR2 YFSETQ. For the CDR3, the DNA is TGCGCCAGCAGCTTCGTAGGACAGGGGTTAGGCGAGCAGTACTTC. Translating gives CASSFVGQGLGEQYF.

This chain connects TRBV2 to TRBJ1-2; 8 bases are a match to TRBD1. CDR1 and CDR2 from the germline V gene are SNHLY and FYNNEI. The CDR3 is 15 residues long. V lost 6 bases, J lost 8 bases, and 14 bases stayed unmatched. The CDR3 protein is CASSPDRGGRLGYTF. The CDR3 region has the DNA TGTGCCAGCAGCCCCGACAGGGGCGGGAGATTGGGCTACACCTTC. Variable domain in full (rest from reference TRBV2 and TRBJ1-2): EPEVTQTPSHQVTQMGQEVILRCVPISNHLYFYWYRQILGQKVEFLVSFYNNEISEKSEIFDDQFSVERPDGSNFTLKIRSTKLEDSAMYFCASSPDRGGRLGYTFGSGTRLTVV.

The CDR3 protein is CASSQSLTGGVTEAFF. The CDR3 DNA is TGCGCCAGCAGCCAAAGTTTAACAGGGGGCGTAACTGAAGCTTTCTTT. The V call is TRBV4-1, the J call TRBJ1-1, with 9 bases lining up with TRBD1. Looked up from germline, CDR1 is MGHRA and CDR2 is YSYEKL. Trimming at V came to 2 bases and at J to 5 bases, leaving 9 bases not matched to a gene. This CDR3 is built from 16 residues.

This chain links TRBV7-2 with TRBJ2-1, with TRBD2 matching over 8 bases. This CDR3 comprises 17 residues. Germline values: CDR1 SGHTA, CDR2 FQGNSA. With V trimmed by 1 base and J by 0 bases, 5 bases remained unmatched. The DNA for the CDR3 is TGTGCCAGCAGCTTAGGTCTAGCGGGTTCCTCCTACAATGAGCAGTTCTTC. Translated: CASSLGLAGSSYNEQFF.

This clone was detected once. The chain uses TRBV7-6 and TRBJ1-1; D uncertain. CDR3 length: 14 amino acids. Per germline, CDR1 SGHVS and CDR2 FNYEAQ. V lost 1 base and J 3 bases, leaving 9 bases between the germline ends. The CDR3 bases are TGTGCCAGCAGCTTAGTAAGGGCGGACACTGAAGCTTTCTTT. Its translation: CASSLVRADTEAFF. Looking up the rest from reference TRBV7-6 and TRBJ1-1 gives the full variable domain: GAGVSQSPRYKVTKRGQDVALRCDPISGHVSLYWYRQALGQGPEFLTYFNYEAQQDKSGLPNDRFSAERPEGSISTLTIQRTEQRDSAMYRCASSLVRADTEAFFGQGTRLTVV.

The gene calls are TRBV19 and TRBJ1-2, with D unclear. The V and J ends lost 6 bases and 4 bases respectively, with 12 bases between them. CDR1 LNHDA and CDR2 SQIVND come from the germline V gene (reference sequence). The CDR3 length is 13 residues. Here the CDR3 reads CASSKDGSYGYTF. CDR3 DNA: TGTGCCAGTAGCAAAGACGGAAGCTATGGCTACACCTTC. The whole variable domain, remainder taken from reference TRBV19 and TRBJ1-2, is DGGITQSPKYLFRKEGQNVTLSCEQNLNHDAMYWYRQDPGQGLRLIYYSQIVNDFQKGDIAEGYSVSREKKESFPLTVTSAQKNPTAFYLCASSKDGSYGYTFGSGTRLTVV.